The 6 T cell receptor beta chains below were found in one sample sequenced in a study of CXCR3-negative and CXCR3-positive naive CD8 T cells. The TRB libraries of cDNA were built by UMI-labeled 5' RACE. TCRdb re-called the 5' RACE reads, yielding one record per CDR3 amino acid sequence without DNA. The sample's table shows 100,000 to 150,000 distinct CDR3 sequences. The specimen sequenced was naive CXCR3- CD8+ T cells from blood. As for subset: CD45RO-CCR7+CD27+CD95- naive CD8+ T cells lacking CXCR3 (TNR3-). The receptors here all came from a human donor in good health. Some clones in this sample may be carry-over from other donors' samples.

This chain links TRBV18 with TRBJ1-1; TCRdb selects TRBD1, and the lack of DNA leaves this call unchecked. This CDR3 is 15 amino acids long. CDR1 and CDR2 from the germline V gene are KGHSH and LQKENI. The CDR3 region is CASSSNRFGNTEAFF.

The chain couples TRBV28 to TRBJ2-7; there is no DNA to check the TCRdb D call of TRBD1. CDR1 and CDR2 (germline): MDHEN, SYDVKM. The length of the CDR3 is 14 residues. The CDR3 region is CASSLQRRVYEQYF.

This chain connects TRBV29-1 to TRBJ1-3. Germline-derived CDR1 and CDR2 are SQVTM and ANQGSEA. The CDR3 is 14 amino acids. The chain's CDR3 is CSVDPTSSGNTIYF. The complete variable domain, with remaining parts taken from reference TRBV29-1 and TRBJ1-3, reads SAVISQKPSRDICQRGTSLTIQCQVDSQVTMMFWYRQQPGQSLTLIATANQGSEATYESGFVIDKFPISRPNLTFSTLTVSNMSPEDSSIYLCSVDPTSSGNTIYFGEGSWLTVV.

V is TRBV18 and J is TRBJ1-1; lacking DNA, the TRBD1 call made by TCRdb goes unchecked. Germline-derived CDR1 and CDR2 are KGHSH and LQKENI. This CDR3 region has 17 residues. The chain's CDR3 is CASSLPLTDYMNTEAFF.

J is TRBJ2-5 and V is TRBV27; as DNA is missing, the TRBD2 call by TCRdb cannot be tested. The CDR3 runs to 15 residues. CDR1 is MNHEY, CDR2 SMNVEV, per germline (reference sequence). The chain's CDR3 is CASSLTAGDVETQYF.

The rearrangement links TRBV29-1 to TRBJ1-1. CDR3 length: 11 amino acids. The germline gives CDR1 SQVTM, CDR2 ANQGSEA. The CDR3 sequence: CSVIGNTEAFF.